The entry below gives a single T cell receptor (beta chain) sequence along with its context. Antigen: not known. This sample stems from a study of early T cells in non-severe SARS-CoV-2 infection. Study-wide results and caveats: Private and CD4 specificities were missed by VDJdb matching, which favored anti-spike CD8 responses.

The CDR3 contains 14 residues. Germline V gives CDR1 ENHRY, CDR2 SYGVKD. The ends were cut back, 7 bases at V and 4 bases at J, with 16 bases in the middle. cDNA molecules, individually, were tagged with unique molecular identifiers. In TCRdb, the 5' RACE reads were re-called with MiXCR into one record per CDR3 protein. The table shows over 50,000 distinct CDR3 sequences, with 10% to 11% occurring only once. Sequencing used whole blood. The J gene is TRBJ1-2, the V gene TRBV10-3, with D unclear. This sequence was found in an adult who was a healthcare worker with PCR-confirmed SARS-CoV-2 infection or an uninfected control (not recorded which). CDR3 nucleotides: TGTGCCATCACCCCCAATTTGGCTAGCTATGGCTACACCTTC. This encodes CAITPNLASYGYTF.